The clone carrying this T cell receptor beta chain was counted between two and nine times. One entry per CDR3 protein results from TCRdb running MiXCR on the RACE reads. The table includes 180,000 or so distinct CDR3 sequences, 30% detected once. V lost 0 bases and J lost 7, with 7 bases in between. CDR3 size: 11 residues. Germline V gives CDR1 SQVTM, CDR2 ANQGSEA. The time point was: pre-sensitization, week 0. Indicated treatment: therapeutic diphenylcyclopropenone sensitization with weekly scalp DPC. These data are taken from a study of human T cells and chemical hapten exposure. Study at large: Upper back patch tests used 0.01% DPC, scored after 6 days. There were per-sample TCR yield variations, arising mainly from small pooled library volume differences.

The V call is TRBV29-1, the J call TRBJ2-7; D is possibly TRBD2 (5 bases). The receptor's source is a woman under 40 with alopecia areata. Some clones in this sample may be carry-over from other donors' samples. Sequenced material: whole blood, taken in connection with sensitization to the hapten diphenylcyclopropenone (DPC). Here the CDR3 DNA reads TGCAGCGTTGAAGAGACGGGAGAGCAGTACTTC. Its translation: CSVEETGEQYF.